The next 30 T cell receptor beta chains were all read from a single sample in a study of shared clonotypes between healthy human individuals. Naive CD8 cells comprised CD45RO-negative, CCR7-positively selected cells, excluding terminally differentiated effector memory CD45RA+ cells. The data were produced by immunoSEQ multiplex PCR, yet TCRdb's version contains in-frame clones alone and is incomplete. The table lists millions of clones, roughly 91% of them singletons. Sequenced input: naive CD8+ T cells from PBMCs. The origin of the receptors is a man aged 18-30 years in good health. Some clones in this sample may be carry-over from other donors' samples.

The CDR3 spells CASSLAIRAGAYNYEQYF. The CDR3 DNA reads as TGTGCCAGCAGCTTGGCAATCAGAGCAGGGGCCTACAACTACGAGCAGTACTTC. The chain is built from TRBV5-4 and TRBJ2-7; D might be TRBD1 (6 bases). Trimming shortened V by 0 bases and J by 3 bases, and 22 bases separated the two germline ends. This CDR3 spans 18 amino acids. The germline CDR1 and CDR2 sequences are SGHNT and YYREEE (reference sequence).

To note about this clone: Other DNA sequences in this sample translate to the same CDR3. J is TRBJ2-1 and V is TRBV27; D possibly corresponds to TRBD1 (5 bases). The ends were cut back, 6 bases at V and 4 bases at J, with 7 bases in the middle. This CDR3 has 12 amino acids. Germline V gene sequence: CDR1 MNHEY, CDR2 SMNVEV (reference sequence). Here the CDR3 DNA reads TGTGCCAGCAGAACAGGATACAATGAGCAGTTCTTC. Translation gives CASRTGYNEQFF.

V gene TRBV9 combines with J gene TRBJ2-7; perhaps TRBD2 as D (5 bases). The CDR3 has 15 amino acids. CDR1 and CDR2 (germline): SGDLS, YYNGEE. V was trimmed by 0 bases and J by 5 bases, leaving 15 bases between them. The CDR3: CASSVGGSWSDEQYF. The CDR3 DNA is TGTGCCAGCAGCGTAGGTGGGAGTTGGAGTGACGAGCAGTACTTC.

The V call is TRBV5-1, the J call TRBJ1-2, with D possibly TRBD1 on 5 matching bases. Germline CDR1 SGHRS, CDR2 YFSETQ. With 4 bases removed from V and 1 base from J, the gap between germline ends came to 11 bases. The CDR3 is made up of 14 amino acids. CDR3 amino acids: CASSPRDGNYGYTF. DNA of the CDR3: TGCGCCAGCAGCCCGAGGGACGGTAACTATGGCTACACCTTC. Based on the CDR3 plus reference TRBV5-1 and TRBJ1-2, the full variable domain is KAGVTQTPRYLIKTRGQQVTLSCSPISGHRSVSWYQQTPGQGLQFLFEYFSETQRNKGNFPGRFSGRQFSNSRSEMNVSTLELGDSALYLCASSPRDGNYGYTFGSGTRLTVV.

The chain couples TRBV9 to TRBJ2-7; 7 positions match TRBD1. From germline, CDR1 is SGDLS and CDR2 YYNGEE. Trimming cost V 3 bases and J 0 bases; bases outside gene matches: 3. The CDR3 consists of 14 residues. CDR3 nucleotide sequence: TGTGCCAGCAGCGAAGGGGGCTTCTCCTACGAGCAGTACTTC. It specifies CASSEGGFSYEQYF.

This clone was counted a few times. The chain combines TRBV5-1 with TRBJ1-1; possible D gene TRBD1, 5 bases. The germline V gene encodes CDR1 SGHRS and CDR2 YFSETQ. Trimming removed 1 base at V and 0 bases at J, with 13 bases between. The CDR3 is made up of 16 amino acids. CDR3 region: CASSLSGARMNTEAFF. In DNA, the CDR3 is TGCGCCAGCAGCTTGAGCGGGGCTCGAATGAACACTGAAGCTTTCTTT.

Remarks on this clone: The same CDR3 is also encoded by other DNA sequences in this sample. This sequence joins TRBV6-5 and TRBJ1-2; D remains unclear. With 6 bases removed from V and 2 bases from J, the gap between germline ends came to 10 bases. The CDR3 covers 13 residues. Germline CDR1 reads MNHEY; CDR2 reads SVGAGI. CDR3 bases: TGTGCCAGCAGCCTCGGACGGAACTATGGCTACACCTTC. It translates to CASSLGRNYGYTF.

V usage is TRBV27 and J usage is TRBJ1-2; possibly TRBD1 for D (6 bases). V dropped 5 bases and J dropped 6 bases, with 16 bases sitting between them. The germline CDR1 and CDR2 sequences are MNHEY and SMNVEV (reference sequence). This CDR3 has 14 amino acids. CDR3 amino acids: CASSATWTEDGYTF. CDR3 DNA: TGTGCCAGCAGTGCAACTTGGACAGAAGATGGCTACACCTTC.

CDR3 region: CASSFYFQETQYF. DNA for the CDR3: TGTGCCAGCAGTTTCTACTTCCAAGAGACCCAGTACTTC. The chain carries TRBV28 and TRBJ2-5; D remains unclear. Germline-derived CDR1 and CDR2 are MDHEN and SYDVKM. V dropped 3 bases and J dropped 1 base, with 6 bases sitting between them. The CDR3 is 13 amino acids.

The rearrangement links TRBV15 to TRBJ2-2; possible D gene TRBD2, 5 bases. The CDR3 spans 13 residues. Trimming stripped 2 bases from V and 6 bases from J, with 7 bases between. Germline CDR1 is LNHNV and CDR2 is YYDKDF (reference sequence). As DNA, the CDR3 is TGTGCCACCAGCAGACTAGCTCCCGGGGAGCTGTTTTTT. Its protein is CATSRLAPGELFF.

V gene TRBV21-1 combines with J gene TRBJ2-5; the DNA was not compared with TRBD1, the D call given in the table. TRBV21-1 is reported as a pseudogene. The CDR3 covers 14 residues. In DNA form, the CDR3 reads TGTGCCAGCAGGGCACAGGGAATGATAGAGACCCAGTACTTC. It translates to CASRAQGMIETQYF.

Turning to this clone: The sample contains more than one DNA sequence encoding this CDR3. This chain connects TRBV25-1 to TRBJ2-7; D is unresolved. The germline V and J ends were trimmed by 8 bases and 0 bases, with 5 bases remaining between them. The CDR3 is 11 amino acids. Germline values: CDR1 MGHDK, CDR2 SYGVNS. The CDR3 reads CASSISYEQYF. In DNA, the CDR3 is TGTGCCAGCTCCATCTCCTACGAGCAGTACTTC.

V is TRBV7-8 and J is TRBJ2-2, with D uncertain. V lost 1 base to trimming and J lost 2 bases, with 8 bases between them. The CDR3 extends over 15 amino acids. The germline V gene has CDR1 SGHVS and CDR2 FQNEAQ. CDR3 DNA sequence: TGTGCCAGCAGCTTAGTGTCCCGTAACACCGGGGAGCTGTTTTTT. It is translated as CASSLVSRNTGELFF.

The rearrangement joins TRBV27 to TRBJ2-1, with no clear D. V was cut by 1 base and J by 0 bases, with 7 bases left in between. The CDR3 sequence is 15 residues long. Per germline, CDR1 MNHEY and CDR2 SMNVEV (reference sequence). CDR3 amino acids: CASSLWLSSYNEQFF. The CDR3 DNA follows: TGTGCCAGCAGTTTATGGCTGTCCTCCTACAATGAGCAGTTCTTC.

A remark on this clone: Other DNA sequences of this sample code for an identical CDR3. The chain uses TRBV11-2 and TRBJ2-7; 9 positions match TRBD2. The CDR3 runs to 13 residues. With V trimmed by 3 bases and J by 7 bases, 4 bases remained unmatched. Germline-derived CDR1 and CDR2 are SGHAT and FQNNGV. The CDR3: CASSLVSGSEQYF. In DNA, the CDR3 is TGTGCCAGCAGCTTGGTTAGCGGGAGTGAGCAGTACTTC.

As regards this clone: Other DNA sequences from this sample encode an identical CDR3 as well. The chain recombines TRBV6-6 with TRBJ2-7; 7 positions agree with TRBD2. The CDR3 has 15 residues. After removal of 0 bases from V and 0 bases from J, the junction contained 2 bases not matched to a gene. CDR1 and CDR2 from the germline V gene are MNHNY and SVGAGI (reference sequence). The CDR3 region is CASSYSPSGSYEQYF. The CDR3, as DNA: TGTGCCAGCAGTTACTCCCCTAGCGGCTCCTACGAGCAGTACTTC.

The chain recombines TRBV28 with TRBJ2-1; 9 positions match TRBD2. Germline V gene lookup returns CDR1 MDHEN and CDR2 SYDVKM. V was clipped by 7 bases and J by 5 bases; unmatched bases: 9. This CDR3 has 15 residues. DNA of the CDR3: TGTGCCAGCACCCGCCCGACTAGCGGACACAATGAGCAGTTCTTC. Translation: CASTRPTSGHNEQFF.

V is TRBV21-1 and J is TRBJ2-5; TRBD1 is the table's D call and was not checked against the DNA. TRBV21-1 is annotated as a pseudogene. This CDR3 contains 13 residues. CDR3 protein: CAGRKAGGETQYF. For the CDR3, the DNA is TGTGCCGGGAGAAAGGCAGGGGGAGAGACCCAGTACTTC.

The chain has TRBV7-2 and TRBJ2-2; 8 bases are shared with TRBD2. Germline CDR1 and CDR2: SGHTA and FQGNSA. The CDR3 extends over 15 amino acids. Losses at the gene ends were 5 bases for V and 1 base for J; bases not matched to a gene: 3. CDR3 in DNA: TGTGCCAGCAGCGTACTAGCGGTGAACACCGGGGAGCTGTTTTTT. Protein: CASSVLAVNTGELFF.

The V gene is TRBV11-2, the J gene TRBJ2-7; D possibly uses TRBD1 or TRBD2 (5 bases each). Trimming pared 7 bases from V and 5 bases from J, leaving 21 bases between. CDR3 length: 15 amino acids. Germline V lookup: CDR1 SGHAT, CDR2 FQNNGV. Here the CDR3 reads CASKLSMGVPDEQYF. For the CDR3, the DNA is TGTGCCAGCAAGCTTAGTATGGGGGTTCCCGACGAGCAGTACTTC.

The chain joins TRBV6-5 to TRBJ1-1; D gene ambiguous. The CDR3 has 14 residues. The germline V and J ends were trimmed by 4 bases and 1 base, with 10 bases remaining between them. Germline V gene data show CDR1 as MNHEY and CDR2 as SVGAGI. CDR3 loop: CASSFSRANTEAFF. CDR3 DNA: TGTGCCAGCAGTTTCTCCCGGGCGAACACTGAAGCTTTCTTT.

This chain joins TRBV4-2 and TRBJ2-7; 15 bases map to TRBD2. V dropped 4 bases and J dropped 2; count of bases not matched to a gene: 12. The CDR3 consists of 19 residues. Germline lookup yields CDR1 LGHNA and CDR2 YNFKEQ. The CDR3 loop is CASSLGTSGRPREAYEQYF. CDR3 nucleotide sequence: TGTGCCAGCAGCCTGGGGACTAGCGGGAGGCCACGTGAAGCCTACGAGCAGTACTTC.

The chain links TRBV11-1 to TRBJ1-4; D unresolved. The germline V gene has CDR1 SGHAT and CDR2 FQDESV (reference sequence). With 5 bases removed from V and 6 bases from J, the gap between germline ends came to 22 bases. The CDR3 has 17 residues. For the CDR3, the DNA is TGTGCCAGCAGCCCCCTCTGGTCCTCTGTAATTTATGAAAAACTGTTTTTT. This translates into CASSPLWSSVIYEKLFF. Based on the CDR3 plus reference TRBV11-1 and TRBJ1-4, the full variable domain is EAEVAQSPRYKITEKSQAVAFWCDPISGHATLYWYRQILGQGPELLVQFQDESVVDDSQLPKDRFSAERLKGVDSTLKIQPAELGDSAMYLCASSPLWSSVIYEKLFFGSGTQLSVL.

Turning to this clone: The sample contains more than one DNA sequence encoding this CDR3. The chain recombines TRBV5-1 with TRBJ2-3; D gene uncertain. The CDR3 has 12 residues. Germline V CDR1 and CDR2: SGHRS, YFSETQ. Trimming cost V 1 base and J 6 bases, with 6 bases left between them. The CDR3 loop reads CASSLSADTQYF. Here the CDR3 DNA reads TGCGCCAGCAGCTTGAGTGCTGATACGCAGTATTTT.

On this clone: Other DNA sequences of this sample code for an identical CDR3. The V call is TRBV28, the J call TRBJ1-5; 8 bases match TRBD1. V was clipped by 6 bases and J by 7 bases; unmatched bases: 5. Germline loops: CDR1 MDHEN, CDR2 SYDVKM. The CDR3 is made up of 13 amino acids. CDR3 region: CASSLTGDQPQHF. Here the CDR3 DNA reads TGTGCCAGCAGCCTGACAGGGGACCAGCCCCAGCATTTT.

The chain couples TRBV6-4 to TRBJ2-1; the D gene is possibly TRBD2 (6 bases). Trimming shortened V by 5 bases and J by 8 bases, and 10 bases separated the two germline ends. CDR1 and CDR2 (germline): MRHNA, SNTAGT. CDR3 length equals 12 residues. The DNA of the CDR3 is TGTGCCAGCAGTCTGGGAGGCGATGAGCAGTTCTTC. Amino acids: CASSLGGDEQFF.

The DNA for the CDR3 is TGTGCCAGCAGTCCGACCCGGGGGGCTGGGGCTGAAGCTTTCTTT. The encoded protein is CASSPTRGAGAEAFF. V is TRBV6-5 and J is TRBJ1-1; a weak D match, TRBD1 (6 bases). Trimming stripped 5 bases from V and 6 bases from J, with 19 bases between. The CDR3 length is 15 residues. The V gene's germline CDR1 is MNHEY and CDR2 SVGAGI.

The V and J genes are TRBV7-9 and TRBJ2-2; weak D call: TRBD2 (5 bases). The CDR3 extends over 17 amino acids. Trimming took off 0 bases at V and 1 base at J, with 12 bases between the two ends. The germline gives CDR1 SEHNR, CDR2 FQNEAQ (reference sequence). CDR3 amino acids: CASSLARGWRNTGELFF. The CDR3 bases are TGTGCCAGCAGCTTAGCCCGGGGTTGGCGGAACACCGGGGAGCTGTTTTTT.

About this clone: The same CDR3 arises from other DNA sequences in this sample as well. The chain recombines TRBV13 with TRBJ2-3; no clear D gene. The V gene's germline CDR1 is PRHDT and CDR2 FYEKMQ (reference sequence). CDR3 length equals 14 residues. Trimming cost V 0 bases and J 0 bases, with 4 bases left between them. DNA of the CDR3: TGTGCCAGCAGCTTAGGGGGGAGCACAGATACGCAGTATTTT. Amino acids: CASSLGGSTDTQYF.

The chain is built from TRBV5-1 and TRBJ2-5; tentatively, D is TRBD2 (5 bases). The CDR3 extends over 19 amino acids. Per the germline V gene, CDR1 is SGHRS and CDR2 is YFSETQ. V was cut by 2 bases and J by 1 base, with 24 bases left in between. This CDR3 reads CASSFPQGSARGTQETQYF. CDR3 nucleotides: TGCGCCAGCAGCTTCCCTCAAGGGAGTGCAAGAGGTACCCAAGAGACCCAGTACTTC.